The entry that follows covers one T cell receptor beta chain sequence. The target antigen is unknown. This entry belongs to a study of T cells in Graves' hyperthyroidism and ophthalmopathy. Study summary: Blood from the periphery was taken at initial diagnosis, before any treatment. The study, taken as a whole, reports: In simple terms, a model built on 13 V-J features told ophthalmopathy apart from stable hyperthyroidism. Among clonotypes expanded in thyroid above 0.001, most were also found in blood.

Initially, at the first diagnosis of hyperthyroidism and before any ophthalmopathy symptoms, blood was sampled. V was shortened by 6 bases and J by 2 bases, with 9 bases between the two germline ends. CDR3 size: 13 residues. Looked up from germline, CDR1 is ENHRY and CDR2 is SYGVKD. What was amplified from RNA transcripts were TCR beta CDR3 regions. TCR CDR3 underwent first-round RT-PCR with the HTBI primer set. TCRdb analysed the multiplex PCR reads with MiXCR anew, one entry per CDR3 protein. The table shows about 160,000 distinct CDR3 sequences, with just under 9.5% occurring only once. Sequencing used blood. The receptor comes from a woman between 18 and 29 years old with Graves' hyperthyroidism that later progressed to Graves' ophthalmopathy. The chain employs TRBV10-3 and TRBJ2-3, with no clear D. CDR3 amino acids: CAIRSDYTDTQYF. Written as DNA, the CDR3 is TGTGCCATCAGGTCTGATTACACAGATACGCAGTATTTT.